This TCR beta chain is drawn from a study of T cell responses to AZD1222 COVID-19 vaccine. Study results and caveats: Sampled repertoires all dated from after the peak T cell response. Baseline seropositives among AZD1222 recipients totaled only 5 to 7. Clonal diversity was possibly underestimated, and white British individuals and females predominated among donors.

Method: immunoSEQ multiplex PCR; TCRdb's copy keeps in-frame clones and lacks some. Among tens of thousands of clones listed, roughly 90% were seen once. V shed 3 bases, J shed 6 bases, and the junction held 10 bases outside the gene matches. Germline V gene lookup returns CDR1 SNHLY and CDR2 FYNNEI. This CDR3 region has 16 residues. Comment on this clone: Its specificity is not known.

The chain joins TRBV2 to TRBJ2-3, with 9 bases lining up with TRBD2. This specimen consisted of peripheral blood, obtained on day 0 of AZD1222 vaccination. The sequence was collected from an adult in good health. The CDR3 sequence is CASSERSSGASDTQYF. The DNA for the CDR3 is TGTGCCAGCAGTGAGCGGTCTAGCGGGGCCAGCGATACGCAGTATTTT. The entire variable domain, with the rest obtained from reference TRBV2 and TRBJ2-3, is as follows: EPEVTQTPSHQVTQMGQEVILRCVPISNHLYFYWYRQILGQKVEFLVSFYNNEISEKSEIFDDQFSVERPDGSNFTLKIRSTKLEDSAMYFCASSERSSGASDTQYFGPGTRLTVL.